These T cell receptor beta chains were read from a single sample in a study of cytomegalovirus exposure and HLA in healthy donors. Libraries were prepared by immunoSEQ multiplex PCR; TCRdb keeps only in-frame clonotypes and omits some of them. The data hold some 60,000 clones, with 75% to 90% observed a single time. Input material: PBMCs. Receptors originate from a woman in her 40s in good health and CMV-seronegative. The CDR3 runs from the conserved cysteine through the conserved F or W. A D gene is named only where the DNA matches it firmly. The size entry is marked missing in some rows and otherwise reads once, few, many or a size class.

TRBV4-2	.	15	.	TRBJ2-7	CASSESLAGSSEQYF	TGTGCCAGCAGCGAGTCCTTAGCAGGGTCAAGCGAGCAGTACTTC
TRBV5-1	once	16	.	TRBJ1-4	CASSWGNRATNEKLFF	TGCGCCAGCAGCTGGGGTAACAGGGCCACTAATGAAAAACTGTTTTTT
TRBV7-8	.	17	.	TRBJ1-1	CASSGRGRGWANIEAFF	TGTGCCAGCAGCGGAAGGGGCAGGGGATGGGCGAACATTGAAGCTTTCTTT
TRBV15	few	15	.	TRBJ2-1	CATSRALAGITEQFF	TGTGCCACCAGCAGAGCATTAGCCGGAATCACTGAGCAGTTCTTC
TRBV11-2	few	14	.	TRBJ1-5	CASSSGHLNQPQHF	TGTGCCAGCAGCTCGGGACACCTCAATCAGCCCCAGCATTTT
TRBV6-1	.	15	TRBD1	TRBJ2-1	CASSGIGTDYNEQFF	TGTGCCAGCAGTGGGATCGGGACAGATTACAATGAGCAGTTCTTC
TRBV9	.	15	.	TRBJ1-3	CASSVQAPAGNTIYF	TGTGCCAGCAGCGTACAAGCCCCCGCCGGAAACACCATATATTTT
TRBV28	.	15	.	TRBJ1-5	CASRYRVSNNQPQHF	TGTGCCAGCAGATACAGGGTTAGTAACAATCAGCCCCAGCATTTT
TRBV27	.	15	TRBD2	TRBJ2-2	CASRRTGTSTGELFF	TGTGCCAGCAGAAGAACCGGGACTAGCACCGGGGAGCTGTTTTTT
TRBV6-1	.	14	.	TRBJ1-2	CASSEALLGVGYTF	TGTGCCAGCAGTGAAGCGCTTCTAGGGGTAGGCTACACCTTC
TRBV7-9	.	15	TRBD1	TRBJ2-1	CASSSMGQGANEQFF	TGTGCCAGCAGCTCTATGGGACAGGGGGCAAATGAGCAGTTCTTC
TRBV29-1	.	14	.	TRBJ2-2	CSAGTGGGTGELFF	TGCAGCGCGGGGACAGGCGGGGGCACCGGGGAGCTGTTTTTT
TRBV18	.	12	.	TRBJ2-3	CASSSVTDTQYF	TGTGCCAGCTCAAGCGTAACAGATACGCAGTATTTT
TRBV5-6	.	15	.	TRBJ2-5	CASSFVLEDQETQYF	TGTGCCAGCAGCTTTGTTCTAGAGGATCAAGAGACCCAGTACTTC
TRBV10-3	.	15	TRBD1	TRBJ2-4	CATRQGPGAKNIQYF	TGTGCCACCAGACAGGGACCGGGTGCCAAAAACATTCAGTACTTC
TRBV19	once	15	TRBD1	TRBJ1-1	CASSSQGAMNTEAFF	TGTGCCAGTAGTAGCCAGGGGGCGATGAACACTGAAGCTTTCTTT
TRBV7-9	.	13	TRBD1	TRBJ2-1	CATSGQGNNEQFF	TGTGCCACTTCAGGACAGGGGAACAATGAGCAGTTCTTC
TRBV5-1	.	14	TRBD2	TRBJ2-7	CASSLILGGYEQYF	TGCGCCAGCAGCTTGATCCTGGGAGGGTACGAGCAGTACTTC
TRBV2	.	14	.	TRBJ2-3	CASGRASHTDTQYF	TGTGCCAGCGGGCGGGCTAGTCACACAGATACGCAGTATTTT
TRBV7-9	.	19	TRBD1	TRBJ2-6	CASSVHRDRLYSGANVLTF	TGTGCCAGCAGCGTCCACCGGGACAGGCTTTACTCTGGGGCCAACGTCCTGACTTTC
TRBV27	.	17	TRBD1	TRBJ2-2	CASSLFATGTGTGELFF	TGTGCCAGCAGTTTATTCGCGACAGGGACAGGGACCGGGGAGCTGTTTTTT
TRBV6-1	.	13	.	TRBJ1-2	CASSEDTSYGYTF	TGTGCCAGCAGTGAAGACACATCCTATGGCTACACCTTC
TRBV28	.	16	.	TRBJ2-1	CASSLYLATAYNEQFF	TGTGCCAGCAGTTTATACCTTGCGACTGCTTACAATGAGCAGTTCTTC